Presented here are 28 T cell receptor beta chains from one specimen sequenced in a study of T cell repertoires in ileal Crohn's disease. Time point indicated: neoterminal ileum biopsy at postoperative endoscopy, about 6 months after surgery. Here immunoSEQ multiplex PCR was the method, and the copy in TCRdb shows in-frame clones only, minus some. Among around 10,000 clones listed, more than 80% were seen once. Sequences were obtained from ileal tissue. Source of these receptors: an adult with Crohn's disease.

CDR3 nucleotides: TGTGCCAGCAGCTCACCCGACGACAGGGACGATGGCTACACCTTC. Protein sequence: CASSSPDDRDDGYTF. The gene calls are TRBV11-1 and TRBJ1-2, with 7 positions matching TRBD1. The V gene's germline CDR1 is SGHAT and CDR2 FQDESV (reference sequence). V was pared by 4 bases and J by 6 bases, with 11 bases of the junction left unmatched. This CDR3 contains 15 residues.

This clone occurred a few times. The V and J genes are TRBV5-1 and TRBJ2-5; weak D call: TRBD2 (5 bases). Germline V CDR1 and CDR2: SGHRS, YFSETQ. Trimming shortened V by 4 bases and J by 2 bases, and 6 bases separated the two germline ends. This CDR3 region has 12 residues. Here the CDR3 DNA reads TGCGCCAGCAGCGAGGGACAAGAGACCCAGTACTTC. This sequence encodes CASSEGQETQYF.

The chain uses TRBV6-5 and TRBJ1-1; 7 bases match TRBD1. Germline V gene data show CDR1 as MNHEY and CDR2 as SVGAGI. The length of the CDR3 is 15 residues. V shed 6 bases and J 6 bases; nucleotides not matched to a gene: 13. Written as DNA, the CDR3 is TGTGCCAGCAGACATACTCCAGGGGGTAGACCTGAAGCTTTCTTT. As protein: CASRHTPGGRPEAFF.

The J gene is TRBJ2-7, the V gene TRBV19; D remains ambiguous. CDR3 size: 13 residues. CDR1 is LNHDA, CDR2 SQIVND, per germline (reference sequence). V was pared by 1 base and J by 0 bases, with 4 bases between. CDR3 loop: CASSIGSSYEQYF. CDR3 bases: TGTGCCAGTAGTATAGGGAGCTCCTACGAGCAGTACTTC.

A few counts support this clone. The chain links TRBV7-3 to TRBJ2-5; D is possibly TRBD1 (6 bases). Germline V gene lookup returns CDR1 SGHTA and CDR2 FQGTGA. CDR3 length: 15 residues. Trimming stripped 4 bases from V and 5 bases from J, with 17 bases between. The CDR3 nucleotides read TGTGCCAGCAGCTCTTCCGGGACATGGGGGGAGACCCAGTACTTC. It yields the protein CASSSSGTWGETQYF. The variable domain in full, with the rest retrieved from reference TRBV7-3 and TRBJ2-5, is GAGVSQTPSNKVTEKGKYVELRCDPISGHTALYWYRQSLGQGPEFLIYFQGTGAADDSGLPNDRFFAVRPEGSVSTLKIQRTERGDSAVYLCASSSSGTWGETQYFGPGTRLLVL.

The chain is built from TRBV6-6 and TRBJ1-6, with TRBD1 as a possible D gene (6 bases). Germline CDR1 MNHNY, CDR2 SVGAGI (reference sequence). The CDR3 has 14 residues. V was trimmed by 6 bases and J by 3 bases, leaving 9 bases between them. The chain's CDR3 is CASSRTVYNSPLHF. In nucleotides, the CDR3 is TGTGCCAGCAGCAGGACAGTCTATAATTCACCCCTCCACTTT.

The chain carries TRBV30 and TRBJ1-2; TRBD1 might be the D (5 bases). The CDR3 has 14 residues. Germline CDR1 is GTSNPN and CDR2 is SVGIG (reference sequence). V lost 5 bases and J lost 5, with 18 bases in between. The CDR3 DNA sequence: TGTGCCTGGGGAATGGGGGGGGTACCATATGGCTACACCTTC. Protein: CAWGMGGVPYGYTF.

The V gene is TRBV10-3, the J gene TRBJ2-5; 8 bases map to TRBD2. Germline CDR1 is ENHRY and CDR2 is SYGVKD. The trim removed 10 bases at V and 8 bases at J, leaving 12 bases unmatched. The CDR3 is 13 amino acids. In nucleotides, the CDR3 is TGTGCCACAGCGGGCTCAGCGGGGGAAACCCAGTACTTC. Translation gives CATAGSAGETQYF.

V and J are TRBV5-6 and TRBJ1-1; D is possibly TRBD1 (5 bases). CDR1 SGHDT and CDR2 YYEEEE come from the germline V gene. V lost 0 bases to trimming and J lost 3 bases, with 6 bases between them. The CDR3 length is 13 residues. The CDR3 DNA reads as TGTGCCAGCAGCTTGGGCAGGGACACTGAAGCTTTCTTT. It yields the protein CASSLGRDTEAFF.

In nucleotides, the CDR3 is TGTGCCAGCAGCCCGAAACAGGGGGCGAGAACCGGGGAGCTGTTTTTT. Amino acids: CASSPKQGARTGELFF. The chain has TRBV11-2 and TRBJ2-2; 9 bases map to TRBD1. CDR3 length: 16 amino acids. V lost 5 bases, J lost 5 bases, and 9 bases stayed unmatched. Germline V lookup: CDR1 SGHAT, CDR2 FQNNGV.

V is TRBV5-1 and J is TRBJ1-2; TRBD1 is a possible D gene (6 bases). The V gene lost 2 bases and the J gene lost 8 bases, with 13 bases spanning the gap. The CDR3 contains 13 residues. Germline CDR1 SGHRS, CDR2 YFSETQ. In DNA, the CDR3 is TGCGCCAGCAGCTTCGGACAGAGGGGAGGCTACACCTTC. This gives the protein CASSFGQRGGYTF.

This chain joins TRBV4-2 and TRBJ2-7, with 10 bases that match TRBD2. The V and J ends lost 0 bases and 2 bases, in that order; junction bases with no gene match: 10. Germline V CDR1 and CDR2: LGHNA, YNFKEQ. This CDR3 region has 18 residues. CDR3 nucleotides: TGTGCCAGCAGCCAAGATGGCTCTAGCGGGAGTATGGCCTACGAGCAGTACTTC. This encodes CASSQDGSSGSMAYEQYF.

This clone was observed a handful of times. The chain has TRBV30 and TRBJ1-1; the match to TRBD1 covers 9 bases. V lost 0 bases and J lost 6; bases outside the gene matches: 5. Per germline, CDR1 GTSNPN and CDR2 SVGIG (reference sequence). This CDR3 has 14 residues. The CDR3 bases are TGTGCCTGGAGTGTACAGGGGGCGTCCCCTGAAGCTTTCTTT. This translates into CAWSVQGASPEAFF.

The J gene is TRBJ2-1, the V gene TRBV5-1; 7 bases are shared with TRBD2. The CDR3 consists of 15 residues. The V gene end was trimmed by 0 bases and the J gene end by 4 bases; junction bases not matched to a gene: 4. CDR1 SGHRS and CDR2 YFSETQ come from the germline V gene. The CDR3 loop is CASSLAASGYNEQFF. The DNA for the CDR3 is TGCGCCAGCAGCTTGGCGGCTAGCGGATACAATGAGCAGTTCTTC.

The chain carries TRBV20-1 and TRBJ1-2; no clear D. The germline CDR1 and CDR2 sequences are DFQATT and SNEGSKA (reference sequence). Trimming left V 5 bases short and J 8 bases short, with 9 bases between. This CDR3 contains 10 residues. The CDR3 is CSAFTEGYTF. CDR3 nucleotide sequence: TGCAGTGCTTTTACCGAGGGCTACACCTTC.

The CDR3 loop reads CASSPREKSYNEQFF. DNA for the CDR3: TGTGCCAGCAGCCCCCGGGAGAAGTCCTACAATGAGCAGTTCTTC. This chain joins TRBV9 and TRBJ2-1, with D possibly being TRBD2 (6 bases). The CDR3 spans 15 residues. V lost 4 bases to trimming and J lost 1 base, with 12 bases between them. CDR1 and CDR2 from the germline V gene are SGDLS and YYNGEE.

This sequence joins TRBV5-1 and TRBJ2-7; 13 bases are a match to TRBD2. This CDR3 has 15 amino acids. Germline CDR1 and CDR2: SGHRS and YFSETQ. V dropped 4 bases and J dropped 4; count of bases not matched to a gene: 5. The DNA for the CDR3 is TGCGCCAGCAGCCATAGGACTAGCGGGAGTTACGAGCAGTACTTC. Protein sequence: CASSHRTSGSYEQYF.

The V call is TRBV19, the J call TRBJ2-2; 15 positions agree with TRBD2. Trimming took 4 bases from V and 4 from J; bases not matched to a gene: 13. Germline CDR1 LNHDA, CDR2 SQIVND (reference sequence). The CDR3 sequence is 20 residues long. CDR3 nucleotide sequence: TGTGCCAGTAGTAGCAACCTGGGACTAGCGGGAGGTCACATCACCGGGGAGCTGTTTTTT. As protein: CASSSNLGLAGGHITGELFF.

V and J are TRBV7-9 and TRBJ1-3, with a tentative D call TRBD1 (6 bases). Germline V CDR1 and CDR2: SEHNR, FQNEAQ (reference sequence). The CDR3 sequence is 17 residues long. With 5 bases removed from V and 1 base from J, the gap between germline ends came to 18 bases. The CDR3 protein is CASSVTDRPVSGNTIYF. The DNA of the CDR3 is TGTGCCAGCAGCGTCACTGACAGGCCAGTGTCTGGAAACACCATATATTTT.

The gene calls are TRBV27 and TRBJ2-1, with 8 positions matching TRBD1. The germline CDR1 and CDR2 sequences are MNHEY and SMNVEV (reference sequence). This CDR3 is 14 amino acids long. Trimming removed 6 bases from V and 3 bases from J; junction bases left unmatched: 4. For the CDR3, the DNA is TGTGCCAGCAGATCCGGGACAGGCTACAATGAGCAGTTCTTC. This translates into CASRSGTGYNEQFF.

The rearrangement joins TRBV5-1 to TRBJ1-2; 7 bases align to TRBD1. Germline trimming cut 4 bases from V and 2 bases from J; bases unmatched to any gene: 8. Germline V gene sequence: CDR1 SGHRS, CDR2 YFSETQ. CDR3 length: 15 amino acids. CDR3 nucleotides: TGCGCCAGCAGCCCGATGACAGGGTTGAACTATGGCTACACCTTC. Its translation is CASSPMTGLNYGYTF.

The chain joins TRBV6-1 to TRBJ2-4, with a weak D call TRBD2 (6 bases). Germline CDR1 and CDR2: MNHNS and SASEGT. The CDR3 loop spans 14 amino acids. The V and J ends lost 1 base and 7 bases respectively, with 11 bases between them. CDR3 coding DNA: TGTGCCAGCAGTGAAGGAGGTGGGGGGAACATTCAGTACTTC. Translated, it gives CASSEGGGGNIQYF.

This clone was observed a few times. The V gene is TRBV7-8, the J gene TRBJ2-1, with 11 bases matching TRBD2. J lost 9 bases, V lost 5 bases, and 12 bases had no gene match. This CDR3 has 16 residues. CDR1 is SGHVS, CDR2 FQNEAQ, per germline. CDR3 residues: CASSPHATSGSPEQFF. The CDR3 coding sequence is TGTGCCAGCAGCCCGCACGCCACTAGCGGGAGCCCTGAGCAGTTCTTC.

This sequence joins TRBV10-2 and TRBJ2-2, with TRBD1 as a possible D gene (6 bases). CDR1 WSHSY and CDR2 SAAADI come from the germline V gene. The V end lost 8 bases, the J end lost 3 bases, and 13 bases lay between the germline ends. The CDR3 consists of 14 residues. The DNA of the CDR3 is TGCGCCAGCGGATTGACAGGATACACCGGGGAGCTGTTTTTT. Its protein is CASGLTGYTGELFF.

This sequence joins TRBV19 and TRBJ2-3, with 7 bases fitting TRBD2. The CDR3 has 16 amino acids. Germline lookup yields CDR1 LNHDA and CDR2 SQIVND (reference sequence). The trim removed 5 bases at V and 0 bases at J, leaving 8 bases unmatched. CDR3 nucleotides: TGTGCCAGTAGTTGGGGGGGTAGCCTTAGCACAGATACGCAGTATTTT. Translated: CASSWGGSLSTDTQYF.

The gene calls are TRBV5-1 and TRBJ2-1; 8 bases map to TRBD1. Per the germline V gene, CDR1 is SGHRS and CDR2 is YFSETQ. V gave up 3 bases and J gave up 1 base; unmatched junction bases: 6. The CDR3 is made up of 16 amino acids. The CDR3: CASSSQGAWSYNEQFF. The CDR3 bases are TGCGCCAGCAGCTCGCAGGGGGCCTGGTCCTACAATGAGCAGTTCTTC.

The CDR3 DNA reads TGTGCCAGCAGCCATGAGGACTACCGGCGCTCCTACAATGAGCAGTTCTTC. Its protein is CASSHEDYRRSYNEQFF. The chain employs TRBV4-2 and TRBJ2-1; weak D call: TRBD2 (6 bases). Trimming took off 3 bases at V and 0 bases at J, with 15 bases between the two ends. The germline V gene has CDR1 LGHNA and CDR2 YNFKEQ. The CDR3 has 17 amino acids.

V gene TRBV5-4 combines with J gene TRBJ1-5, with D possibly matching TRBD1 (5 bases). The CDR3 contains 14 residues. V lost 4 bases and J 2 bases, leaving 10 bases between the germline ends. From germline, CDR1 is SGHNT and CDR2 YYREEE (reference sequence). CDR3 nucleotide sequence: TGTGCCAGCAGCCCGGGAGGGGGCAATCAGCCCCAGCATTTT. This codes for CASSPGGGNQPQHF. The full variable domain, with the rest looked up from reference TRBV5-4 and TRBJ1-5, is ETGVTQSPTHLIKTRGQQVTLRCSSQSGHNTVSWYQQALGQGPQFIFQYYREEENGRGNFPPRFSGLQFPNYSSELNVNALELDDSALYLCASSPGGGNQPQHFGDGTRLSIL.